The 18 T cell receptor beta chains listed next were all sequenced from one sample in a study of blood T cell repertoires in COVID-19. The repertoire was sequenced with immunoSEQ multiplex PCR; TCRdb's copy has only in-frame clones and lacks some. The sample has 50,000 to 65,000 clones; 70% to 90% are singletons. The specimen was peripheral blood. Receptors were obtained from a man between 70 and 80 years old with acute or convalescent COVID-19.

The chain carries TRBV5-1 and TRBJ1-2, with a weak D call TRBD1 (6 bases). This CDR3 is built from 16 residues. Trimming removed 2 bases at V and 0 bases at J, with 14 bases between. Germline V gene sequence: CDR1 SGHRS, CDR2 YFSETQ. The CDR3 region has the DNA TGCGCCAGCAGCTTCGTGCCCGGACAGCCTAACTATGGCTACACCTTC. This translates into CASSFVPGQPNYGYTF.

This chain connects TRBV5-6 to TRBJ2-1; 11 positions agree with TRBD2. The CDR3 has 15 residues. Per the germline V gene, CDR1 is SGHDT and CDR2 is YYEEEE. V dropped 1 base and J dropped 8; count of bases not matched to a gene: 5. This CDR3 is CASSLFSGGADEQFF. In nucleotides, the CDR3 is TGTGCCAGCAGCTTGTTTAGCGGGGGGGCGGATGAGCAGTTCTTC.

This chain connects TRBV27 to TRBJ1-1; D unclear. Deletions cut 5 bases from V and 0 bases from J, with 13 bases between. Germline lookup yields CDR1 MNHEY and CDR2 SMNVEV (reference sequence). The CDR3 spans 15 residues. The CDR3 region is CASSRSGSLNTEAFF. CDR3 coding DNA: TGTGCCAGCAGTCGATCGGGATCATTGAACACTGAAGCTTTCTTT.

This clone was detected once. This sample includes further DNA sequences coding for the same CDR3. The chain recombines TRBV28 with TRBJ1-1; 9 bases are a match to TRBD1. This CDR3 is 13 amino acids long. Germline trimming cut 6 bases from V and 1 base from J; bases unmatched to any gene: 0. The germline gives CDR1 MDHEN, CDR2 SYDVKM. This CDR3 is CASRGQGNTEAFF. CDR3 bases: TGTGCCAGCAGGGGACAGGGGAACACTGAAGCTTTCTTT.

This chain uses TRBV11-3 with TRBJ2-5; 8 bases line up with TRBD2. There are 16 residues in the CDR3. Germline-derived CDR1 and CDR2 are SGHNT and YENEEA. J lost 0 bases, V lost 2 bases, and 5 bases had no gene match. The CDR3 nucleotides are TGTGCCAGCAGCTTAACGGCGGGGGGCAACCAAGAGACCCAGTACTTC. Amino acid sequence: CASSLTAGGNQETQYF.

The rearrangement uses TRBV7-9 and TRBJ1-6, with TRBD1 matching 7 bases. The ends lost 3 bases at V and 4 bases at J; junction bases unmatched: 0. This CDR3 region has 14 residues. The germline gives CDR1 SEHNR, CDR2 FQNEAQ (reference sequence). The CDR3 DNA is TGTGCCAGCAGCTTGACAGGGTATAATTCACCCCTCCACTTT. Amino acid sequence: CASSLTGYNSPLHF.

This sequence joins TRBV18 and TRBJ2-2; no firm D call. Trimming cost V 1 base and J 5 bases, with 11 bases left between them. The CDR3 totals 15 residues. Germline V gene data show CDR1 as KGHSH and CDR2 as LQKENI. CDR3 nucleotide sequence: TGTGCCAGCTCACCACGACCGGGTAGAACCGGGGAGCTGTTTTTT. This codes for CASSPRPGRTGELFF. Drawing the rest from reference TRBV18 and TRBJ2-2, the complete variable domain is NAGVMQNPRHLVRRRGQEARLRCSPMKGHSHVYWYRQLPEEGLKFMVYLQKENIIDESGMPKERFSAEFPKEGPSILRIQQVVRGDSAAYFCASSPRPGRTGELFFGEGSRLTVL.

This chain uses TRBV7-2 with TRBJ2-3; no clear D gene. Deletions cut 1 base from V and 5 bases from J, with 10 bases between. Germline CDR1 SGHTA, CDR2 FQGNSA. The CDR3 runs to 14 residues. The CDR3 DNA reads as TGTGCCAGCAGCTTAGACAGTTCCAGAGATACGCAGTATTTT. Encoded protein: CASSLDSSRDTQYF.

The rearrangement joins TRBV11-2 to TRBJ1-3; 8 nucleotides align to TRBD1. CDR1 SGHAT and CDR2 FQNNGV come from the germline V gene. The CDR3 spans 15 residues. V trimming: 5 bases; J trimming: 0 bases; junction bases outside the gene matches: 3. CDR3 sequence (DNA): TGTGCCAGCAGCCTCCAGGGGGCCTCTGGAAACACCATATATTTT. Protein: CASSLQGASGNTIYF.

The chain recombines TRBV3-1 (or the pseudogene TRBV3-2) with TRBJ1-1; 7 bases map to TRBD1. Germline loops: CDR1 LGHDT, CDR2 YNNKEL (reference sequence). This CDR3 is built from 16 residues. V lost 4 bases and J lost 1; bases outside the gene matches: 9. DNA of the CDR3: TGTGCCAGCAGCCTTGACACAGGGGTGGGGAACACTGAAGCTTTCTTT. Its protein is CASSLDTGVGNTEAFF.

V gene TRBV11-3 combines with J gene TRBJ1-1, with D tentatively TRBD1 (5 bases). V was pared by 2 bases and J by 5 bases, with 9 bases between. Germline V gene lookup returns CDR1 SGHNT and CDR2 YENEEA. The CDR3 length is 13 residues. CDR3 residues: CASSLSRVTEAFF. The CDR3 DNA sequence: TGTGCCAGCAGCTTAAGCAGGGTGACTGAAGCTTTCTTT.

This chain links TRBV7-2 with TRBJ2-1, with 7 bases lining up with TRBD1. This CDR3 has 16 residues. CDR1 SGHTA and CDR2 FQGNSA come from the germline V gene. V shed 1 base, J shed 2 bases, and the junction held 5 bases outside the gene matches. For the CDR3, the DNA is TGTGCCAGCAGCTTAGTCCACAGGGGAGCCTACAATGAGCAGTTCTTC. Amino acids: CASSLVHRGAYNEQFF.

This sequence joins TRBV18 and TRBJ1-6, with D possibly TRBD1 on 6 matching bases. CDR1 and CDR2 (germline): KGHSH, LQKENI. V shed 2 bases and J shed 8 bases, with 16 bases lying between them. The CDR3 has 16 residues. CDR3 protein: CASSPYRGALYSPLHF. The CDR3 coding sequence is TGTGCCAGCTCACCATATCGGGGGGCCCTATATTCACCCCTCCACTTT.

The chain joins TRBV19 to TRBJ1-4; TRBD1 matches 7 bases. The CDR3 runs to 16 residues. In germline, CDR1 is LNHDA, CDR2 SQIVND (reference sequence). V trimming: 8 bases; J trimming: 5 bases; junction bases outside the gene matches: 14. The CDR3 loop is CASRLGRGLGNEKLFF. The CDR3 region has the DNA TGTGCCAGTCGACTGGGTAGGGGGCTCGGGAATGAAAAACTGTTTTTT. The full variable domain, completed using reference TRBV19 and TRBJ1-4, is DGGITQSPKYLFRKEGQNVTLSCEQNLNHDAMYWYRQDPGQGLRLIYYSQIVNDFQKGDIAEGYSVSREKKESFPLTVTSAQKNPTAFYLCASRLGRGLGNEKLFFGSGTQLSVL.

The rearrangement joins TRBV12-3 or TRBV12-4 to TRBJ1-4, with D unclear. Trimming removed 6 bases at V and 8 bases at J, with 13 bases between. This CDR3 has 13 amino acids. The CDR3 loop is CASRGRGWEKLFF. The CDR3 DNA follows: TGTGCCAGCAGAGGACGGGGTTGGGAAAAACTGTTTTTT.

The chain recombines TRBV24-1 with TRBJ1-1; 8 bases line up with TRBD1. The ends lost 3 bases at V and 10 bases at J; junction bases unmatched: 3. The germline CDR1 and CDR2 sequences are KGHDR and SFDVKD. CDR3 length: 12 amino acids. As DNA, the CDR3 is TGTGCCACCAGTGATCGGACAGGGAGAGCTTTCTTT. It codes for CATSDRTGRAFF.

V usage is TRBV29-1 and J usage is TRBJ2-3; 8 bases fit TRBD2. The CDR3 covers 15 residues. Germline V CDR1 and CDR2: SQVTM, ANQGSEA. With V trimmed by 2 bases and J by 4 bases, 8 bases remained unmatched. CDR3 region: CSVEITGGPSDTQYF. CDR3 nucleotides: TGCAGCGTTGAAATAACGGGGGGGCCATCAGATACGCAGTATTTT.

V and J are TRBV13 and TRBJ2-1, with unresolved D. CDR1 and CDR2 (germline): PRHDT, FYEKMQ (reference sequence). The V gene lost 6 bases and the J gene lost 3 bases, with 9 bases spanning the gap. The CDR3 runs to 13 residues. CDR3: CASSLNNYNEQFF. The DNA for the CDR3 is TGTGCCAGCAGTCTAAATAACTACAATGAGCAGTTCTTC.